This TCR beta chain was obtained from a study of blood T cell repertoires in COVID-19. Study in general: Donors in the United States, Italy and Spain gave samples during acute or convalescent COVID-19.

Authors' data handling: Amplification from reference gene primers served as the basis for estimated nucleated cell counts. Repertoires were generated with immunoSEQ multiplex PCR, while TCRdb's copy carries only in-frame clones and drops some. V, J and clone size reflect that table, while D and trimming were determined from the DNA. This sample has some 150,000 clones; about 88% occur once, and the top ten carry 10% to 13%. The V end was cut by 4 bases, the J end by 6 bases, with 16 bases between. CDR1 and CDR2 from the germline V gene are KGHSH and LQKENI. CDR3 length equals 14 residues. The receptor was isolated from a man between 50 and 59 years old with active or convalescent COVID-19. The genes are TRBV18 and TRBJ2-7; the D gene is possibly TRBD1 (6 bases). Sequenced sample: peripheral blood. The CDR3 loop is CASSLNREALEQYF. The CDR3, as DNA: TGTGCCAGCTCACTTAACAGGGAAGCCCTCGAGCAGTACTTC.